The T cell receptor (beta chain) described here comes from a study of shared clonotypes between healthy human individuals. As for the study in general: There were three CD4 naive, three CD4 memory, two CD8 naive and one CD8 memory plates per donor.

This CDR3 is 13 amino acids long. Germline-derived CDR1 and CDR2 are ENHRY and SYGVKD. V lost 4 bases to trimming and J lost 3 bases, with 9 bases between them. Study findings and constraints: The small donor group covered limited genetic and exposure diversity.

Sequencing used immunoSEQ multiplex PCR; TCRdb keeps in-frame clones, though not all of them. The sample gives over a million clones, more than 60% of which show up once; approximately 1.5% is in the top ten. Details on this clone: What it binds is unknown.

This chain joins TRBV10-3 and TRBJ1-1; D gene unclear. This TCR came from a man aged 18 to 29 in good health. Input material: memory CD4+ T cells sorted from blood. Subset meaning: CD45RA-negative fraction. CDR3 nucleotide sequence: TGTGCCATCAGTGGGTCGGCGGACACTGAAGCTTTCTTT. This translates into CAISGSADTEAFF.